Below are 5 T cell receptor beta chains sequenced from a single sample in a study of human thymus T cells. Thymic samples were excised during corrective heart operations. Assay: immunoSEQ multiplex PCR; the TCRdb copy retains only in-frame clones and omits some. The sample lists some 120,000 clones; approximately 96% were seen once. Sequencing was done on a sample of thymus tissue. These receptor sequences come from a boy younger than two with a congenital heart defect but otherwise immunologically healthy.

The V call is TRBV7-6, the J call TRBJ2-7; D possibly uses TRBD1 or TRBD2 (6 bases each). The V gene lost 8 bases and the J gene lost 2 bases, with 10 bases spanning the gap. CDR1 is SGHVS, CDR2 FNYEAQ, per germline. The CDR3 is 12 amino acids. The CDR3 bases are TGTGCCAGCGGGGGGCCGACCTACGAGCAGTACTTC. This encodes CASGGPTYEQYF.

This chain connects TRBV5-1 to TRBJ2-1, with 7 bases identical to TRBD2. Germline V gene sequence: CDR1 SGHRS, CDR2 YFSETQ. CDR3 size: 15 residues. The J segment lost 4 bases and the V segment lost 4 bases, leaving 8 bases of the junction unmatched. The CDR3 reads CASSRPGTIYNEQFF. The DNA of the CDR3 is TGCGCCAGCAGCCGTCCCGGGACTATATACAATGAGCAGTTCTTC.

The rearrangement uses TRBV5-1 and TRBJ2-1; 8 positions match TRBD1. Germline V gives CDR1 SGHRS, CDR2 YFSETQ. Germline trimming cut 3 bases from V and 3 bases from J; bases unmatched to any gene: 8. CDR3 length: 16 residues. The CDR3 DNA is TGCGCCAGCAGCTCGACTCAGGGGGCGGACTACAATGAGCAGTTCTTC. It yields the protein CASSSTQGADYNEQFF.

The chain recombines TRBV9 with TRBJ2-1; D is possibly TRBD1 (5 bases). There are 16 residues in the CDR3. V lost 0 bases to trimming and J lost 4 bases, with 14 bases between them. The germline gives CDR1 SGDLS, CDR2 YYNGEE. The CDR3 bases are TGTGCCAGCAGCGTAGACGGCTGGAAGGGGTACAATGAGCAGTTCTTC. As protein: CASSVDGWKGYNEQFF.

The chain employs TRBV7-9 and TRBJ1-1, with unresolved D. The V end was cut by 3 bases, the J end by 7 bases, with 15 bases between. The CDR3 runs to 14 residues. Looked up from germline, CDR1 is SEHNR and CDR2 is FQNEAQ (reference sequence). This CDR3 is CASSFERVTFEAFF. The CDR3 coding sequence is TGTGCCAGCAGCTTTGAAAGGGTCACTTTTGAAGCTTTCTTT.